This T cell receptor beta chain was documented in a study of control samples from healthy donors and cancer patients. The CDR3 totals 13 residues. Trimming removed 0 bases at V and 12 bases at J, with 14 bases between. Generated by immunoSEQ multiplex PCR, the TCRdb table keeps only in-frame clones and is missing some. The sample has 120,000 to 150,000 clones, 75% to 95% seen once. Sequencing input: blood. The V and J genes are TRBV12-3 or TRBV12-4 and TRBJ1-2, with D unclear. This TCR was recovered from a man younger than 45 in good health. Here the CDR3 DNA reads TGTGCCAGCAGTTTAGCGTTACCCGCGGGCCACACCTTC. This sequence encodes CASSLALPAGHTF.